The 25 T cell receptor beta chains in this list originate from one sample, sequenced in a study of blood T cells in healthy people across ages. Using a J-beta primer mix together with a sample-barcoded 5' primer, a second PCR was run for about 6 to 11 cycles. TCRdb processed the 5' RACE reads anew with MiXCR; each CDR3 protein has one entry. The sample includes around 970,000 distinct CDR3 sequences, roughly 47% seen only once; the top ten take over 20%. Sample: blood. These receptors were collected from a woman aged 55-70 years in good health.

This clonotype was counted a few times. J is TRBJ2-7 and V is TRBV10-2; D possibly corresponds to TRBD1 (5 bases). Looked up from germline, CDR1 is WSHSY and CDR2 is SAAADI. Trimming left V 2 bases short and J 4 bases short, with 15 bases between. The CDR3 is made up of 15 amino acids. The CDR3 DNA reads as TGCGCCAGCAGTGAGGATACAGGAGTATCTTACGAGCAGTACTTC. It yields the protein CASSEDTGVSYEQYF.

The chain links TRBV3-1 to TRBJ2-3; 9 bases are shared with TRBD1. Germline CDR1 LGHDT, CDR2 YNNKEL (reference sequence). CDR3 size: 15 residues. The J segment lost 5 bases and the V segment lost 1 base, leaving 4 bases of the junction unmatched. Here the CDR3 DNA reads TGTGCCAGCAGCCAAGGGGACAGGGCGAGAGATACGCAGTATTTT. As protein: CASSQGDRARDTQYF.

The chain carries TRBV2 and TRBJ2-2; 8 nucleotides agree with TRBD1. The CDR3 sequence is 14 residues long. V dropped 6 bases and J dropped 6; count of bases not matched to a gene: 6. Looked up from germline, CDR1 is SNHLY and CDR2 is FYNNEI. CDR3 DNA sequence: TGTGCCAGCAGACCAGGGGGCGCGGCCGGGGAGCTGTTTTTT. This encodes CASRPGGAAGELFF.

The sample holds a few counts of this clonotype. The chain carries TRBV18 and TRBJ1-2, with 9 nucleotides matching TRBD1. The J segment lost 8 bases and the V segment lost 3 bases, leaving 4 bases of the junction unmatched. This CDR3 is 13 amino acids long. Germline CDR1 reads KGHSH; CDR2 reads LQKENI. CDR3 region: CASSPGTGHGYTF. The CDR3 DNA follows: TGTGCCAGCTCACCCGGGACAGGGCACGGCTACACCTTC.

This clonotype was observed a handful of times. This chain connects TRBV20-1 to TRBJ2-5, with D possibly TRBD2 on 6 matching bases. Germline V gene sequence: CDR1 DFQATT, CDR2 SNEGSKA (reference sequence). V lost 1 base, J lost 9 bases, and 12 bases lay in between. CDR3 length: 12 residues. In DNA form, the CDR3 reads TGCAGTGCTAGAGCTAGCGCCTCGGCCCAGTACTTC. Amino acid sequence: CSARASASAQYF.

J is TRBJ2-1 and V is TRBV6-5; D is ambiguous. Germline V gene data show CDR1 as MNHEY and CDR2 as SVGAGI. Trimming shortened V by 5 bases and J by 6 bases, and 17 bases separated the two germline ends. The CDR3 runs 15 residues. The CDR3 here is CASSAQPGGFNEQFF. DNA of the CDR3: TGTGCCAGCAGTGCTCAGCCCGGCGGATTCAATGAGCAGTTCTTC.

This clonotype has a handful of counts. The V call is TRBV28, the J call TRBJ1-4; tentative D call: TRBD1 (5 bases). Per germline, CDR1 MDHEN and CDR2 SYDVKM. V shed 2 bases and J shed 9 bases, with 16 bases lying between them. The length of the CDR3 is 15 residues. CDR3 residues: CASSLRGTGAQKLFF. CDR3 in DNA: TGTGCCAGCAGTTTAAGGGGAACAGGAGCTCAAAAACTGTTTTTT.

V usage is TRBV4-1 and J usage is TRBJ2-2, with 10 nucleotides matching TRBD2. Germline V gene lookup returns CDR1 MGHRA and CDR2 YSYEKL. The CDR3 spans 18 residues. Trimming removed 1 base from V and 4 bases from J; junction bases left unmatched: 9. The CDR3 reads CASSQAGLAGVGTGELFF. CDR3 nucleotide sequence: TGCGCCAGCAGCCAAGCGGGGCTAGCGGGAGTAGGCACCGGGGAGCTGTTTTTT.

The chain links TRBV7-9 to TRBJ2-7; a possible D gene is TRBD2 (7 bases). Trimming removed 7 bases from V and 1 base from J, with 14 bases in between. Per germline, CDR1 SEHNR and CDR2 FQNEAQ (reference sequence). CDR3 length: 14 residues. CDR3 DNA: TGTGCCAGCACCCAAAGGGGGGGGTCCTACGAGCAGTACTTC. Its translation is CASTQRGGSYEQYF.

A remark on this clonotype: Germline is not matched at one junction end, which may reflect a read error. The CDR3 region is CASSPGTGLNTRYF. The CDR3 nucleotides read TGCGCCAGCAGCCCAGGGACAGGGTTGAATACGCGGTATTTT. The chain uses TRBV5-1 and TRBJ2-3, with 9 bases fitting TRBD1. Germline assignment: CDR1 SGHRS and CDR2 YFSETQ. The CDR3 runs to 14 residues.

This clonotype was picked up a small number of times. The chain couples TRBV7-2 to TRBJ2-5, with 10 bases identical to TRBD2. CDR1 SGHTA and CDR2 FQGNSA come from the germline V gene. The length of the CDR3 is 15 residues. The ends lost 4 bases at V and 5 bases at J; junction bases unmatched: 7. The CDR3 bases are TGTGCCAGCAGCTGCAGCGGGAGGGCCGGGGAGACCCAGTACTTC. This encodes CASSCSGRAGETQYF.

The V gene is TRBV7-9, the J gene TRBJ2-3, with TRBD2 identical over 12 bases. Trimming removed 2 bases from V and 7 bases from J; junction bases left unmatched: 4. The V gene's germline CDR1 is SEHNR and CDR2 FQNEAQ (reference sequence). The CDR3 runs 15 residues. In nucleotides, the CDR3 is TGTGCCAGCAGCTTAACTAGCGGGAGGATCCATACGCAGTATTTT. Its protein is CASSLTSGRIHTQYF.

V and J are TRBV3-1 and TRBJ2-6; maybe TRBD2 (6 bases). This CDR3 is 16 amino acids long. V lost 0 bases and J lost 3, with 9 bases in between. In germline, CDR1 is LGHDT, CDR2 YNNKEL (reference sequence). In nucleotides, the CDR3 is TGTGCCAGCAGCCAAGAGCGCGGGGTTGGGGCCAACGTCCTGACTTTC. Protein sequence: CASSQERGVGANVLTF.

The chain couples TRBV11-2 to TRBJ2-5; 8 nucleotides align to TRBD1. Trimming removed 5 bases from V and 5 bases from J; junction bases left unmatched: 10. This CDR3 is 15 amino acids long. Germline CDR1 SGHAT, CDR2 FQNNGV. The DNA for the CDR3 is TGTGCCAGCAGCCCAACGGACAGGGAGTCTGAGACCCAGTACTTC. This sequence encodes CASSPTDRESETQYF.

This chain joins TRBV12-3 or TRBV12-4 and TRBJ1-2; 7 bases fit TRBD1. Trimming cost V 7 bases and J 1 base; bases outside gene matches: 6. This CDR3 is built from 14 residues. The CDR3 bases are TGTGCCAGCACCAGACAGGGATATAACTATGGCTACACCTTC. It encodes CASTRQGYNYGYTF.

The rearrangement joins TRBV20-1 to TRBJ2-5; 9 positions match TRBD1. This CDR3 region has 14 residues. Per the germline V gene, CDR1 is DFQATT and CDR2 is SNEGSKA (reference sequence). The junction had 2 bases not matched to a gene; V was cut back by 1 base and J by 2 bases. The CDR3 is CSARATGGQETQYF. The CDR3 region has the DNA TGCAGTGCTAGAGCGACAGGGGGACAAGAGACCCAGTACTTC.

This chain links TRBV27 with TRBJ1-2; 7 bases line up with TRBD1. With V trimmed by 5 bases and J by 10 bases, 7 bases remained unmatched. This CDR3 is 12 amino acids long. Germline assignment: CDR1 MNHEY and CDR2 SMNVEV (reference sequence). As DNA, the CDR3 is TGTGCCAGCAGTCTCCGACAGGGAGTCTACACCTTC. It specifies CASSLRQGVYTF.

V usage is TRBV20-1 and J usage is TRBJ1-1; D not resolved. V shed 0 bases and J shed 1 base, with 12 bases lying between them. Looked up from germline, CDR1 is DFQATT and CDR2 is SNEGSKA (reference sequence). The CDR3 has 15 residues. The CDR3 loop is CSARDGGGTNTEAFF. The CDR3 DNA is TGCAGTGCTAGAGATGGCGGAGGAACGAACACTGAAGCTTTCTTT.

The V call is TRBV12-3 or TRBV12-4, the J call TRBJ2-5; D unclear. The CDR3 totals 15 residues. The V gene lost 4 bases and the J gene lost 11 bases, with 23 bases spanning the gap. CDR3 bases: TGTGCCAGCAGTTATGCGTCATCAAGGGTCAATGAGCAGTACTTC. Its translation: CASSYASSRVNEQYF.

This clonotype was counted between two and nine times. This chain connects TRBV7-8 to TRBJ2-7; 11 bases line up with TRBD2. Germline values: CDR1 SGHVS, CDR2 FQNEAQ. Trimming removed 4 bases from V and 4 bases from J; junction bases left unmatched: 3. The CDR3 covers 14 residues. In nucleotides, the CDR3 is TGTGCCAGCAGCTCAAGACTAGCGGGGTACGAGCAGTACTTC. It yields the protein CASSSRLAGYEQYF.

Here the CDR3 reads CASSLVSGVPYEQYF. The CDR3 region has the DNA TGTGCCAGCAGCCTCGTCTCCGGGGTCCCCTACGAGCAGTACTTC. This rearrangement joins TRBV7-9 to TRBJ2-7, with a weak D call TRBD2 (5 bases). The CDR3 sequence is 15 residues long. Trimming cost V 5 bases and J 2 bases, with 16 bases left between them. The germline CDR1 and CDR2 sequences are SEHNR and FQNEAQ (reference sequence).

V is TRBV29-1 and J is TRBJ2-7, with D unresolved. Trimming cost V 7 bases and J 2 bases, with 15 bases left between them. Germline-derived CDR1 and CDR2 are SQVTM and ANQGSEA. The CDR3 covers 13 residues. CDR3 DNA: TGCAGCGCCAGGCTGACGGCGACCTACGAGCAGTACTTC. Translating gives CSARLTATYEQYF.

This clonotype was counted between two and nine times. The CDR3 nucleotides are TGTGCCAGCAGCCGGAAACGGGGGTATTATGGCTACACCTTC. Protein: CASSRKRGYYGYTF. The V call is TRBV7-2, the J call TRBJ1-2; maybe TRBD1 (5 bases). V lost 5 bases and J 5 bases, leaving 15 bases between the germline ends. This CDR3 comprises 14 residues. Germline CDR1 reads SGHTA; CDR2 reads FQGNSA.

This clonotype turned up a few times. The V call is TRBV5-1, the J call TRBJ2-7, with TRBD1 matching 10 bases. CDR3 length: 18 amino acids. V dropped 3 bases and J dropped 1; count of bases not matched to a gene: 13. Germline values: CDR1 SGHRS, CDR2 YFSETQ. CDR3 residues: CASSWKTGGGGLSYEQYF. CDR3 bases: TGCGCCAGCAGCTGGAAGACAGGGGGCGGTGGCCTTTCCTACGAGCAGTACTTC.

This clonotype appeared a single time. V is TRBV24-1 and J is TRBJ1-1; no clear D gene. The V gene lost 1 base and the J gene lost 9 bases, with 8 bases spanning the gap. Germline V gene data show CDR1 as KGHDR and CDR2 as SFDVKD. This CDR3 spans 12 amino acids. CDR3 loop: CATSDFGQKAFF. As DNA, the CDR3 is TGTGCCACCAGTGATTTCGGCCAGAAAGCTTTCTTT.